Reported below is one TCR beta chain. As yet, its antigen is unknown. This record belongs to a study of CXCR3-negative and CXCR3-positive naive CD8 T cells. 5' RACE that incorporated UMI labels was used to prepare the TRB cDNA libraries. Reprocessing the 5' RACE reads, TCRdb reports a single entry for every CDR3 protein and omits DNA. Its table lists 85,000 to 120,000 distinct CDR3 sequences. Germline CDR1 reads LNHNV; CDR2 reads YYDKDF (reference sequence). The CDR3 totals 15 residues. Regarding the study as a whole: Freshly isolated PBMCs were used in most assays, given partial CXCR3 loss after freezing. In CXCR3-positive naive cells, the TRB CDR3s were more hydrophobic than in CXCR3-negative naive cells.

Sequencing input: naive CXCR3+ CD8+ T cells from blood. Subset given: CD45RO-CCR7+CD27+CD95- naive CD8+ T cells expressing CXCR3 (TNR3+). The clonotype was recovered from a human donor in good health. Some clones in this sample may be carry-over from other donors' samples. V is TRBV15 and J is TRBJ1-1; without DNA, the TCRdb call of TRBD1 cannot be checked. Here the CDR3 reads CATSPRGTVNTEAFF.